This T cell receptor (beta chain) was recorded in a study of blood T cell repertoires in COVID-19. This clone was seen only once. Produced via immunoSEQ multiplex PCR; TCRdb's table is partial and in-frame only. The profile shows roughly 48,000 clones, over 80% of them singletons. V was trimmed by 6 bases and J by 8 bases, leaving 20 bases between them. CDR1 and CDR2 (germline): MDHEN, SYDVKM. This CDR3 comprises 15 residues. The sequence was obtained from a man aged 65 to 79 with acute or convalescent COVID-19. V usage is TRBV28 and J usage is TRBJ2-1; D is perhaps TRBD2 (6 bases). The sequenced sample consisted of peripheral blood. CDR3 DNA sequence: TGTGCCAGCAGCGCCCCCACACTAGCTGTCGATGAGCAGTTCTTC. It yields the protein CASSAPTLAVDEQFF. Based on the CDR3 plus reference TRBV28 and TRBJ2-1, the full variable domain is DVKVTQSSRYLVKRTGEKVFLECVQDMDHENMFWYRQDPGLGLRLIYFSYDVKMKEKGDIPEGYSVSREKKERFSLILESASTNQTSMYLCASSAPTLAVDEQFFGPGTRLTVL.